A selection of T cell receptor beta chains follows, all from one sample in a study of T cell repertoires in cytomegalovirus infection. MiXCR, run by TCRdb on the reads, gives a single entry per CDR3 protein. The repertoire holds 250,000 to 300,000 distinct CDR3 sequences, with approximately 22% as singletons. What these receptors recognize is not known. The sequences come from cultured PBMCs, collected from culture after CMV antigen stimulation. The receptors were gathered from a human donor in good health (CMV status not recorded). Some clones in this sample may be carry-over from other donors' samples. The CDR3 runs from the conserved cysteine through the conserved F or W. A D gene is named only where the DNA matches it firmly. Some rows mark clone size as missing; the rest say once, few, many or name a class of expanded clone.

>TRBV4-3|TRBD1|TRBJ2-5|.
TGCGCCAGCAGCCAAGGGACAGGTCCACAAGAGACCCAGTACTTC
CASSQGTGPQETQYF
>TRBV29-1|TRBD2|TRBJ2-5|.
TGCAGCGTTGAAGGACTAGCGAGAGAGACCCAGTACTTC
CSVEGLARETQYF
>TRBV10-3|.|TRBJ2-1|.
TGTGCCATCAGTGAGTCGGTGGGTTCAATAGGCGATGAGCAGTTCTTC
CAISESVGSIGDEQFF
>TRBV13|.|TRBJ2-7|.
TGTGCCAGCAACAATGGGGGGGCGAGAAACGAGCAGTACTTC
CASNNGGARNEQYF
>TRBV6-2/TRBV6-3|TRBD1|TRBJ1-2|.
TGTGCCAGCAGGGACGGGACAGCTGGCTACACCTTC
CASRDGTAGYTF
>TRBV7-2|.|TRBJ1-2|few
TGTGCCAGCAGCCCGCAGCGGGCTTATGGCTACACCTTC
CASSPQRAYGYTF
>TRBV28|.|TRBJ1-1|.
TGTGCCAACAGTTTAGGGGGTATGAACACTGAAGCTTTCTTT
CANSLGGMNTEAFF
>TRBV7-2|TRBD2|TRBJ2-3|few
TGTGCCAGCAGCCAAAGACTAGCTGAAGCAGATACGCAGTATTTT
CASSQRLAEADTQYF
>TRBV7-2|.|TRBJ2-1|many
TGTGCCAGCGGCCCTAGTTTCGGCCGTCCCCAGTCTAATGAGCAGTTCTTC
CASGPSFGRPQSNEQFF
>TRBV29-1|.|TRBJ2-3|.
TGCAGCGTTGAGTTTATGGCAGGCGAGAACACAGATACGCAGTATTTT
CSVEFMAGENTDTQYF
>TRBV27|.|TRBJ1-5|.
TGTGCCAGCAGTTCGAACAGGGTACAGCCCCAGCATTTT
CASSSNRVQPQHF
>TRBV5-4|.|TRBJ2-2|.
TGTGCCAGCAGCTTAGGGATGAACACCGGGGAGCTGTTTTTT
CASSLGMNTGELFF
>TRBV12-5|.|TRBJ1-6|.
TGTGCTAGTGGTTCCTCACCACTCGACCTCCACTTT
CASGSSPLDLHF
>TRBV5-4|.|TRBJ2-1|.
TGTGCCAGCAGCTTGGAACAGCGATCGCCCAATGAGCAGTTCTTC
CASSLEQRSPNEQFF
>TRBV6-5|.|TRBJ2-1|.
TGTGCCAGCAGCCCGCGCACTAGGAACAATGAGCAGTTCTTC
CASSPRTRNNEQFF
>TRBV5-1|TRBD2|TRBJ2-2|.
TGCGCCAGCAGCTGGGACCCACTCCGACTAGCGGGAGGGCCCAAGGGGGAGCTGTTTTTT
CASSWDPLRLAGGPKGELFF
>TRBV7-2|.|TRBJ2-3|many
TGTGCCAGCAGCTTTGGCGGGCCTCTAAGCACAGATACGCAGTATTTT
CASSFGGPLSTDTQYF
>TRBV7-2|.|TRBJ1-4|many
TGTGCCAGCAGCTTAGGGGGGGCAGGGGCCAATGAAAAACTGTTTTTT
CASSLGGAGANEKLFF
>TRBV2|.|TRBJ1-3|.
TGTGCCAGCAGTAGTAGCTCGATCAGTGCACCCTCTGGAAACACCATATATTTT
CASSSSSISAPSGNTIYF
>TRBV5-1|.|TRBJ2-5|few
TGCGCCAGCAGCTTGGATCCCTACAGGTCGTACCAAGAGACCCAGTACTTC
CASSLDPYRSYQETQYF
>TRBV3-1|.|TRBJ2-1|once
TGTGCCAGCAGCCAAGATTCGAGCTTGTCCTACAATGAGCAGTTCTTC
CASSQDSSLSYNEQFF
>TRBV6-6|TRBD2|TRBJ2-1|once
TGTGCCAGCAGTTACAAGGGCGGGAGGGCTGACAATGAGCAGTTCTTC
CASSYKGGRADNEQFF
>TRBV5-4|.|TRBJ1-3|.
TGTGCCAGCAGCTTCGGACCGTTCTCTGGAAACACCATATATTTT
CASSFGPFSGNTIYF
>TRBV5-4|.|TRBJ2-3|few
TGTGCCAGCAGCTTGGGAGATTCCCGTACGCAGTATTTT
CASSLGDSRTQYF
>TRBV4-3|.|TRBJ1-1|few
TGCGCCAGCAGCCGATACCGGGACCTAGGGATTATGAACACTGAAGCTTTCTTT
CASSRYRDLGIMNTEAFF
>TRBV4-2|TRBD1|TRBJ2-3|few
TGTGCCAGCAGCCGAAGGACAGGGGGTGAAAGCACAGATACGCAGTATTTT
CASSRRTGGESTDTQYF
>TRBV27|.|TRBJ2-1|.
TGTGCCAGCAGTTTAGCCACCCCCTCCTACAATGAGCAGTTCTTC
CASSLATPSYNEQFF
>TRBV19|TRBD1|TRBJ2-3|.
TGTGCCAGTAGTATAGGAGGTCGACCCGGGACAGGGACAGATACGCAGTATTTT
CASSIGGRPGTGTDTQYF
>TRBV20-1|.|TRBJ2-1|few
TGCAGTGCTAGAGAGCGACTGGGGATCAATGAGCAGTTCTTC
CSARERLGINEQFF
>TRBV11-2|.|TRBJ1-4|few
TGTGCCAGCAGCTCGGGACGCTTTAATGAAAAACTGTTTTTT
CASSSGRFNEKLFF
>TRBV19|TRBD2|TRBJ2-1|.
TGTGCCAGTACCCTGACTAGCGCTTCCTACAATGAGCAGTTCTTC
CASTLTSASYNEQFF
>TRBV20-1|.|TRBJ1-1|few
TGCAGTGCAAGACAGTTCATGAACACTGAAGCTTTCTTT
CSARQFMNTEAFF
>TRBV5-1|TRBD1|TRBJ2-3|few
TGCGCCAGCAGCTTGCTGCAGGGGGCAGATACGCAGTATTTT
CASSLLQGADTQYF
>TRBV7-2|.|TRBJ2-7|many
TGTGCCAGCAGCTTAACAAGCCCCTACGAGCAGTACTTC
CASSLTSPYEQYF
>TRBV18|TRBD1|TRBJ1-1|.
TGTGCCAGCAGTCGACAGGGTGGCACTGAAGCTTTCTTT
CASSRQGGTEAFF
>TRBV28|.|TRBJ1-1|few
TGTGCCAGCAGTTCTGCAGATATGAACACTGAAGCTTTCTTT
CASSSADMNTEAFF
>TRBV2|TRBD1|TRBJ2-1|few
TGTGCCAGCAGTGAAAGGCCAGGGGGCAGGGATGAGCAGTTCTTC
CASSERPGGRDEQFF
>TRBV19|.|TRBJ1-5|.
TGTGCCAGTAGTATTTGGCCCGATAGCAATCAGCCCCAGCATTTT
CASSIWPDSNQPQHF